This paragraph covers one TCR beta chain sequence. Its antigen is currently unknown. This PCR relied on a set of 60 Vbeta primers and 13 Jbeta primers. The assay was immunoSEQ multiplex PCR, and TCRdb's table has in-frame clones only and misses some. The sample contains 150,000 to 200,000 clones, roughly 81% of which appear only once. The data were taken from a study of cytomegalovirus exposure and HLA in healthy donors. The CDR3 length is 14 residues. Trimming shortened V by 2 bases and J by 4 bases, and 10 bases separated the two germline ends. Germline CDR1 KGHSH, CDR2 LQKENI. Findings and limits, study-wide: In a later analysis, the majority of CMV-associated beta chains seemingly showed HLA restriction. Other equally common chains were less clonally expanded than HLA-associated TCR beta chains, a later analysis showed.

This chain uses TRBV18 with TRBJ2-3; D perhaps matches TRBD2 (6 bases). The sequence was obtained from a man younger than 40 in good health and CMV-seropositive. The specimen was PBMCs. The CDR3 coding sequence is TGTGCCAGCTCACCAGGGAGGCGGCCAGATACGCAGTATTTT. It is translated as CASSPGRRPDTQYF.